Listed below are T cell receptor beta chains from one sample, sequenced in a study of cytomegalovirus exposure and HLA in healthy donors. Assay used: immunoSEQ multiplex PCR; TCRdb lists only in-frame clones, some missing. The data contain approximately 97,000 clones, around 85% of them singletons. The sample consisted of PBMCs. These receptors were collected from a man in his forties in good health and CMV-seropositive. Each CDR3 is given with its conserved first and last residue. The order of the fields is D gene, V gene, clone size, J gene, CDR3 protein, CDR3 DNA. A D gene is named only where the DNA matches it firmly. Size is omitted from some rows. Given values are once, few, many or a class for expanded clones.

>NA|TRBV10-3|NA|TRBJ1-2
CAIRGGTSAYGYTF
TGTGCCATCAGGGGGGGGACTAGCGCGTACGGCTACACCTTC
>NA|TRBV5-5|NA|TRBJ1-5
CASSSGTLKAQHF
TGTGCCAGCAGCTCCGGGACACTTAAGGCCCAGCATTTT
>TRBD2|TRBV5-1|NA|TRBJ2-1
CASSLLPAGDNEQFF
TGCGCCAGCAGCTTGTTGCCCGCGGGGGACAATGAGCAGTTCTTC
>NA|TRBV18|few|TRBJ2-3
CASSAITGDTQYF
TGTGCCAGCTCAGCAATTACAGGGGATACGCAGTATTTT
>NA|TRBV6-1|NA|TRBJ1-4
CASSEVPSEKLFF
TGTGCCAGCAGTGAAGTTCCGTCTGAAAAACTGTTTTTT
>TRBD2|TRBV28|NA|TRBJ2-7
CASSTGTTPFEQYF
TGTGCCAGCAGCACCGGGACTACCCCATTTGAGCAGTACTTC
>NA|TRBV30|NA|TRBJ1-1
CAWGITGTNTEAFF
TGTGCCTGGGGAATAACAGGGACGAACACTGAAGCTTTCTTT
>TRBD1|TRBV27|NA|TRBJ2-7
CASSLSNRGGAHEQYF
TGTGCCAGCAGTTTATCCAACAGGGGTGGGGCCCACGAGCAGTACTTC
>NA|TRBV28|few|TRBJ1-3
CASSISVLRSGNTIYF
TGTGCCAGCAGTATCTCCGTCTTGCGCTCTGGAAACACCATATATTTT
>NA|TRBV5-1|once|TRBJ1-3
CASSPGTPAGNTIYF
TGCGCCAGCAGCCCGGGAACTCCCGCCGGAAACACCATATATTTT
>TRBD1|TRBV5-1|NA|TRBJ2-7
CASSLAGTGVSYEQYF
TGCGCCAGCAGCTTGGCCGGGACAGGGGTTTCGTACGAGCAGTACTTC